This T cell receptor (beta chain) was profiled in a study of T cell repertoires in cytomegalovirus infection. Study-wide context: A matching HLA type, together with CMV infection, was signaled by public TCR beta signatures.

Findings of the study overall: CMV-specific TCR beta clonotypes restricted by HLA-C were the ones dominating the ex vivo response.

This clonotype was seen a handful of times. Its target is unknown. The CDR3 is 15 residues long. V was pared by 5 bases and J by 0 bases, with 14 bases between. Germline lookup yields CDR1 SEHNR and CDR2 FQNEAQ (reference sequence). TCRdb used MiXCR to reprocess the reads, holding one entry per CDR3 protein. This sample has about 490,000 distinct CDR3 sequences, with 16% found just once. Specimen: CD8+ T cells from PBMCs. The chain couples TRBV7-9 to TRBJ2-7, with D maybe TRBD2 (5 bases). The TCR originated in a human donor in good health (CMV status not recorded). Some clones in this sample may be carry-over from other donors' samples. CDR3 sequence: CASSKRTFSSYEQYF. CDR3 bases: TGTGCCAGCAGCAAGCGGACTTTTAGCTCCTACGAGCAGTACTTC.